Listed below are T cell receptor beta chains from one sample, sequenced in a study of blood T cell repertoires in COVID-19. Using immunoSEQ multiplex PCR, the repertoire was profiled, and TCRdb retains in-frame clones only, with some absent. The sample shows 130,000 or so clones, roughly 88% of them seen only once. The specimen was peripheral blood. The receptors derive from a man between 60 and 75 years old with active or convalescent COVID-19. CDR3s include the opening cysteine and the closing phenylalanine or tryptophan. Fields, in order: clone size, J gene, D gene, V gene, CDR3 protein, CDR3 DNA. The D gene is left open where the match is weak. Clone size is given for some rows only: seen once, a few or many times, or a class if the clone is expanded.

>-|TRBJ2-2|-|TRBV5-4
CASSPRQGLNTGELFF
TGTGCCAGCAGCCCTCGCCAGGGACTTAACACCGGGGAGCTGTTTTTT
>-|TRBJ2-3|TRBD2|TRBV5-1
CASRTTRAGASDTQYF
TGCGCCAGCAGAACGACTAGGGCGGGAGCTTCAGATACGCAGTATTTT
>-|TRBJ1-3|-|TRBV7-6
CASRPTGIGNTIYF
TGTGCCAGCAGACCCACAGGGATCGGAAACACCATATATTTT
>-|TRBJ2-4|TRBD2|TRBV10-2
CASSESRAGGYIQYF
TGCGCCAGCAGTGAGTCTAGGGCGGGGGGGTACATTCAGTACTTC
>once|TRBJ1-6|TRBD1|TRBV28
CASSRQGNSPLHF
TGTGCCAGCAGCCGACAGGGCAATTCACCCCTCCACTTT
>-|TRBJ1-2|TRBD1|TRBV20-1
CSASGPTGGKIDGYTF
TGCAGTGCTAGTGGCCCGACAGGGGGCAAAATCGATGGCTACACCTTC
>-|TRBJ2-7|-|TRBV6-6
CASSYDRKRNRDEQYF
TGTGCCAGCAGTTACGACCGGAAGCGGAACCGTGACGAGCAGTACTTC
>-|TRBJ2-5|TRBD2|TRBV6-2/TRBV6-3
CASSFLSGGQETQYF
TGTGCCAGCAGTTTCCTTAGCGGGGGGCAAGAGACCCAGTACTTC
>-|TRBJ2-2|-|TRBV3-1/TRBV3-2
CASRTGLLNTGELFF
TGTGCCAGCAGGACGGGACTTCTGAACACCGGGGAGCTGTTTTTT
>-|TRBJ2-4|TRBD1|TRBV6-6
CASKPGQSQFGYF
TGTGCCAGCAAACCGGGACAGTCTCAATTCGGGTACTTC
>-|TRBJ1-6|-|TRBV5-1
CASSTGTLADSPLHF
TGCGCCAGCAGCACTGGAACCCTCGCGGATTCACCCCTCCACTTT
>-|TRBJ2-7|-|TRBV11-2
CASSLASSYEQYF
TGTGCCAGCAGCTTGGCTAGCTCCTACGAGCAGTACTTC
>-|TRBJ1-2|-|TRBV13
CASSPGWENANYGYTF
TGTGCCAGCAGCCCAGGGTGGGAAAACGCTAACTATGGCTACACCTTC
>-|TRBJ2-2|-|TRBV6-4
CASSVLPGTGELFF
TGTGCCAGCAGTGTCCTACCGGGGACCGGGGAGCTGTTTTTT
>-|TRBJ2-1|-|TRBV14
CASSQNLWSEQFF
TGTGCCAGCAGCCAGAATTTGTGGAGTGAGCAGTTCTTC
>-|TRBJ1-5|-|TRBV5-4
CASSLDGSGNNQPQHF
TGTGCCAGCAGCTTGGATGGGTCGGGGAACAATCAGCCCCAGCATTTT
>-|TRBJ2-5|TRBD2|TRBV28
CASSSPLGSGRAGGGTQYF
TGTGCCAGCAGTTCCCCCCTCGGTAGCGGGAGGGCCGGGGGTGGTACCCAGTACTTC
>-|TRBJ2-7|TRBD2|TRBV18
CASSPGTSATYEQYF
TGTGCCAGCTCACCGGGGACTAGCGCCACCTACGAGCAGTACTTC
>-|TRBJ2-6|TRBD2|TRBV3-1/TRBV3-2
CASSQETGGRANVLTF
TGTGCCAGCAGCCAAGAGACGGGGGGTAGGGCCAACGTCCTGACTTTC
>-|TRBJ2-1|TRBD2|TRBV7-9
CASSPPFRLAVYNEQFF
TGTGCCAGCAGCCCCCCCTTTCGGCTAGCGGTCTACAATGAGCAGTTCTTC
>-|TRBJ2-1|TRBD2|TRBV7-9
CASTSSGREHYNEQFF
TGTGCCAGCACCTCTAGCGGGAGAGAACACTACAATGAGCAGTTCTTC
>-|TRBJ2-1|-|TRBV9
CASSVVEAAYNEQFF
TGTGCCAGCAGCGTAGTGGAGGCGGCCTACAATGAGCAGTTCTTC
>-|TRBJ1-4|-|TRBV4-1
CASSQDSSVRVEKLFF
TGCGCCAGCAGCCAAGATAGTTCCGTCAGGGTTGAAAAACTGTTTTTT
>-|TRBJ2-1|TRBD2|TRBV9
CASSASGLADYNEQFF
TGTGCCAGCAGCGCCTCAGGGCTAGCGGACTACAATGAGCAGTTCTTC
>-|TRBJ1-1|-|TRBV6-2/TRBV6-3
CASSPQGAGWNTEAFF
TGTGCCAGCAGCCCTCAAGGGGCTGGGTGGAACACTGAAGCTTTCTTT
>-|TRBJ1-2|-|TRBV28
CASSPDSYGYTF
TGTGCCAGCAGTCCGGACAGCTATGGCTACACCTTC
>-|TRBJ1-1|-|TRBV20-1
CSAPGGTEAFF
TGCAGTGCCCCGGGGGGCACTGAAGCTTTCTTT
>-|TRBJ2-4|TRBD1|TRBV6-1
CASSEARQGRAKNIQYF
TGTGCCAGCAGTGAAGCTCGACAGGGTAGAGCCAAAAACATTCAGTACTTC
>once|TRBJ2-1|-|TRBV27
CASIGDEQFF
TGTGCCAGCATCGGGGATGAGCAGTTCTTC
>-|TRBJ2-2|TRBD1|TRBV27
CASSLRDRTRELFF
TGTGCCAGCAGTTTACGGGACAGGACCCGGGAGCTGTTTTTT
>-|TRBJ2-7|TRBD2|TRBV5-3
CARRPGTSASYEQYF
TGTGCCAGAAGACCCGGGACTAGCGCCTCCTACGAGCAGTACTTC
>-|TRBJ2-5|TRBD2|TRBV7-2
CASSSGVLAGRQETQYF
TGTGCCAGCAGCTCCGGCGTGTTAGCGGGACGGCAAGAGACCCAGTACTTC
>-|TRBJ2-2|-|TRBV7-3
CASSLTRLGAGGTGELFF
TGTGCCAGCAGCTTAACGAGGCTAGGGGCCGGTGGCACCGGGGAGCTGTTTTTT
>-|TRBJ2-3|TRBD2|TRBV25-1
CASSPGTSGGLTDTQYF
TGTGCCAGCAGTCCCGGGACTAGCGGGGGACTCACAGATACGCAGTATTTT
>once|TRBJ2-1|TRBD2|TRBV11-3
CASSSGRGYNEQFF
TGTGCCAGCAGCTCCGGGAGGGGGTACAATGAGCAGTTCTTC
>-|TRBJ2-1|-|TRBV5-6
CASSPSYGVLFF
TGTGCCAGCAGTCCCTCTTACGGGGTTCTGTTCTTC
>many|TRBJ2-7|TRBD2|TRBV9
CASNPGGRAYEQYF
TGTGCCAGCAACCCGGGGGGGAGGGCCTACGAGCAGTACTTC
>-|TRBJ1-2|TRBD1|TRBV28
CASSSRTGTANYGYTF
TGTGCCAGCAGCTCTCGGACAGGTACTGCTAACTATGGCTACACCTTC
>-|TRBJ2-7|TRBD1|TRBV7-9
CASSQGAGKGEQYF
TGTGCCAGCAGCCAGGGGGCAGGGAAGGGCGAGCAGTACTTC
>-|TRBJ1-3|-|TRBV30
CAWSPWASGNTIYF
TGTGCCTGGAGCCCTTGGGCTTCTGGAAACACCATATATTTT
>-|TRBJ1-1|-|TRBV18
CASSTAENTEAFF
TGTGCCAGTAGTACAGCCGAGAACACTGAAGCTTTCTTT
>few|TRBJ2-7|-|TRBV10-3
CAIRNSPFREESEQYF
TGTGCCATCAGAAATTCCCCTTTCCGGGAAGAAAGCGAGCAGTACTTC
>-|TRBJ2-3|-|TRBV19
CASSIPRGIASNTQYF
TGTGCCAGTAGTATCCCTCGGGGGATAGCGTCGAATACGCAGTATTTT
>-|TRBJ2-3|TRBD2|TRBV5-1
CASSMGLAGGLTDTQYF
TGCGCCAGCAGCATGGGACTAGCGGGAGGCCTCACAGATACGCAGTATTTT
>-|TRBJ2-7|-|TRBV3-1/TRBV3-2
CASSHDPGYEQYF
TGTGCCAGCAGCCATGACCCGGGTTACGAGCAGTACTTC
>-|TRBJ1-3|TRBD1|TRBV18
CASSSDRGSGNTIYF
TGTGCCAGCTCATCGGACAGGGGCTCTGGAAACACCATATATTTT
>-|TRBJ2-4|TRBD2|TRBV5-1
CASSREGRDIQYF
TGCGCCAGTTCCAGGGAGGGAAGGGACATTCAGTACTTC
>-|TRBJ2-1|TRBD2|TRBV10-3
CASVAGVSSYNEQFF
TGTGCCTCGGTAGCGGGGGTTAGCTCCTACAATGAGCAGTTCTTC
>-|TRBJ1-5|TRBD1|TRBV28
CASSFRQGSNQPQHF
TGTGCCAGCAGTTTTAGACAGGGGAGCAATCAGCCCCAGCATTTT
>-|TRBJ2-6|-|TRBV2
CAIPSDSGANVLTF
TGTGCCATCCCATCGGACTCCGGGGCCAACGTCCTGACTTTC